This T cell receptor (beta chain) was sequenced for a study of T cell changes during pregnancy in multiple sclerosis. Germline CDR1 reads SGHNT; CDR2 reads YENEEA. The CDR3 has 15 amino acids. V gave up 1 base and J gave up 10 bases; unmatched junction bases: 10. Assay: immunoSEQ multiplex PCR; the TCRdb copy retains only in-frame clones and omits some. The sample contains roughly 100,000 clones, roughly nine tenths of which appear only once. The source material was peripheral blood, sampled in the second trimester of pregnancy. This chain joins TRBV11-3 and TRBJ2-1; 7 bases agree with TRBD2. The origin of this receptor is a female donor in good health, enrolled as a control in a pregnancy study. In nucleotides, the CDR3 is TGTGCCAGCAGCTTAGTTGTTGCGGGGGTTAACGAGCAGTTCTTC. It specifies CASSLVVAGVNEQFF.